This TCR beta chain was obtained from a study of T cells in localized non-small cell lung cancer. V lost 4 bases and J lost 4; bases outside the gene matches: 7. Germline loops: CDR1 SQVTM, CDR2 ANQGSEA. The CDR3 has 14 residues. Clones were sequenced by immunoSEQ multiplex PCR, and TCRdb holds only the in-frame ones, with some missing. This sample has over 3,500 clones, with less than 40% found just once. The chain joins TRBV29-1 to TRBJ2-7, with TRBD1 matching 10 bases. This TCR derives from a male donor at least 60 years old with stage I lung adenocarcinoma. The source was lung tumor tissue, collected before any cancer treatment. This CDR3 reads CSVARADRGYEQYF. The CDR3 nucleotides are TGCAGCGTTGCCCGTGCGGACAGGGGGTACGAGCAGTACTTC.